A selection of T cell receptor beta chains follows, all from one sample in a study of a mutant IDH1 vaccine in newly diagnosed glioma. Assay used: immunoSEQ multiplex PCR; TCRdb lists only in-frame clones, some missing. The sample shows about 92,000 clones, around four fifths of them seen only once. Sequencing was performed on PBMCs, taken from a glioma patient treated with radiotherapy, temozolomide or both. Receptor source: a woman aged 45-59 years with glioma. Each CDR3 is given with its conserved first and last residue. A D gene is named only where the DNA matches it firmly. Clone size is given for some rows only: seen once, a few or many times, or a class if the clone is expanded.

abundance,v_gene,j_gene,d_gene,CDR3aa,CDR3nt
NA,TRBV5-1,TRBJ1-5,NA,CASSLGSGGNQPQHF,TGCGCCAGCAGCTTGGGAAGCGGGGGCAATCAGCCCCAGCATTTT
NA,TRBV19,TRBJ2-7,NA,CASSPSPPYEQYF,TGTGCCAGTAGTCCTTCTCCACCCTACGAGCAGTACTTC
NA,TRBV18,TRBJ2-5,TRBD1,CASSSVHRTGRLGETQYF,TGTGCCAGCTCATCAGTCCATCGGACAGGAAGATTGGGAGAGACCCAGTACTTC
NA,TRBV5-1,TRBJ2-3,NA,CASSPATMSTDTQYF,TGCGCCAGCAGCCCGGCCACGATGAGTACAGATACGCAGTATTTT
NA,TRBV6-5,TRBJ1-1,NA,CASSYSRQLNTEAFF,TGTGCCAGCAGTTACTCGCGACAGTTGAACACTGAAGCTTTCTTT
NA,TRBV5-4,TRBJ1-1,TRBD1,CASSLATGQTEAFF,TGTGCCAGCAGCTTGGCCACGGGACAGACTGAAGCTTTCTTT
NA,TRBV19,TRBJ2-1,NA,CASSNRGFSYNEQFF,TGTGCCAGTAGTAACCGGGGATTCTCCTACAATGAGCAGTTCTTC
few,TRBV29-1,TRBJ1-1,NA,CSVGGASFF,TGCAGCGTTGGGGGGGCGTCTTTCTTT
NA,TRBV18,TRBJ2-6,TRBD1,CASSGQGTGANVLTF,TGTGCCAGCTCGGGACAGGGGACAGGGGCCAACGTCCTGACTTTC
NA,TRBV7-2,TRBJ1-3,TRBD1,CASRTGPGNTIYF,TGTGCCAGCAGGACAGGGCCCGGAAACACCATATATTTT
once,TRBV5-1,TRBJ2-7,NA,CASSLTGFYEQYF,TGCGCCAGCAGCTTGACAGGATTCTACGAGCAGTACTTC
NA,TRBV12-5,TRBJ2-3,TRBD2,CASVFGLAGGQGDTQYF,TGTGCTAGTGTCTTTGGACTAGCGGGGGGACAAGGAGATACGCAGTATTTT
NA,TRBV7-9,TRBJ1-1,NA,CASSPPGLPEAFF,TGTGCCAGCAGCCCCCCAGGATTACCTGAAGCTTTCTTT
NA,TRBV4-1,TRBJ1-1,NA,CASTVLPGRYTEAFF,TGCGCCAGCACCGTCCTACCGGGACGGTACACTGAAGCTTTCTTT
once,TRBV19,TRBJ2-7,NA,CASSMGYEQYF,TGTGCCAGTAGTATGGGGTACGAGCAGTACTTC
NA,TRBV6-4,TRBJ1-6,TRBD1,CASSAQGDGYNSPLHF,TGTGCCAGCAGCGCCCAGGGGGATGGCTATAATTCACCCCTCCACTTT
NA,TRBV6-4,TRBJ2-7,NA,CASSERGGYEQYF,TGTGCCAGCAGTGAACGGGGCGGGTACGAGCAGTACTTC
NA,TRBV7-8,TRBJ1-5,NA,CASSLKAKFSVSNQPQHF,TGTGCCAGCAGCTTAAAAGCAAAGTTTTCCGTTAGCAATCAGCCCCAGCATTTT
few,TRBV5-4,TRBJ2-2,TRBD2,CASSLSGGGTGELFF,TGTGCCAGCAGCCTGAGCGGGGGAGGGACCGGGGAGCTGTTTTTT
NA,TRBV1,TRBJ1-5,NA,CTSSQVLDVSYQPQHF,TGCACCAGCAGCCAAGTTCTGGACGTTTCCTATCAGCCCCAGCATTTT
NA,TRBV11-2,TRBJ2-7,NA,CASSLDSRGAIEQYF,TGTGCCAGCAGCTTAGATTCTCGGGGGGCAATCGAGCAGTACTTC
NA,TRBV6-1,TRBJ1-2,NA,CASSVTGKGYGYTF,TGTGCCAGCAGTGTGACAGGAAAAGGATATGGCTACACCTTC
NA,TRBV18,TRBJ1-5,TRBD1,CASSPGTGEQPQHF,TGTGCCAGCTCACCAGGCACAGGGGAACAGCCCCAGCATTTT
NA,TRBV6-4,TRBJ2-3,TRBD2,CASSFTSGGLDTQYF,TGTGCCAGCAGTTTTACTAGCGGGGGGCTCGATACGCAGTATTTT
once,TRBV5-1,TRBJ2-1,NA,CASSLAAALYNEQFF,TGCGCCAGCAGCTTGGCCGCGGCCCTCTACAATGAGCAGTTCTTC
NA,TRBV5-6,TRBJ1-1,NA,CASSLMARMNTEAFF,TGTGCCAGCAGCTTGATGGCACGCATGAACACTGAAGCTTTCTTT
NA,TRBV4-1,TRBJ2-1,TRBD1,CASSPGQEWANEQFF,TGCGCCAGCAGCCCCGGACAGGAATGGGCCAATGAGCAGTTCTTC
NA,TRBV2,TRBJ2-7,NA,CASMGTDNYEQYF,TGTGCCAGCATGGGGACGGATAATTACGAGCAGTACTTC
NA,TRBV5-4,TRBJ1-3,NA,CASSLEGSLGTIYF,TGTGCCAGCAGCTTGGAAGGGTCGCTGGGGACCATATATTTT
NA,TRBV9,TRBJ2-3,NA,CASTPGHFTDTQYF,TGTGCCAGCACCCCGGGACACTTCACAGATACGCAGTATTTT
NA,TRBV5-1,TRBJ1-1,NA,CASSWAGRNTEAFF,TGCGCCAGCAGCTGGGCCGGGCGGAACACTGAAGCTTTCTTT
NA,TRBV27,TRBJ1-6,TRBD1,CASSARQGDYNSPLHF,TGTGCCAGCAGTGCACGACAGGGAGACTATAATTCACCCCTCCACTTT
few,TRBV5-1,TRBJ2-2,NA,CASSLGANTGELFF,TGCGCCAGCAGCTTGGGGGCGAACACCGGGGAGCTGTTTTTT
once,TRBV5-4,TRBJ1-2,TRBD1,CASSLGGGTGNYGYTF,TGTGCCAGCAGCTTGGGGGGAGGGACAGGGAACTATGGCTACACCTTC
NA,TRBV5-4,TRBJ2-2,NA,CASSLSAGELFF,TGTGCCAGCAGCCTCAGCGCCGGGGAGCTGTTTTTT
once,TRBV19,TRBJ1-3,TRBD1,CASSTLTGGVSGNTIYF,TGTGCCAGTAGTACACTAACAGGGGGAGTCTCTGGAAACACCATATATTTT
NA,TRBV4-3,TRBJ1-6,NA,CASSQEKGANSPLHF,TGCGCCAGCAGCCAAGAGAAAGGGGCTAATTCACCCCTCCACTTT
NA,TRBV7-9,TRBJ1-4,NA,CASSLGWGLASEKLFF,TGTGCCAGCAGCTTAGGTTGGGGATTAGCGAGTGAAAAACTGTTTTTT
NA,TRBV5-5,TRBJ1-4,TRBD1,CASQGQGRFGEKLFF,TGTGCCAGCCAGGGACAGGGAAGATTTGGTGAAAAACTGTTTTTT
NA,TRBV19,TRBJ2-7,TRBD1,CASSRPDRGREQYF,TGTGCCAGTAGCAGACCCGACAGGGGACGCGAGCAGTACTTC
once,TRBV29-1,TRBJ2-7,NA,CSVEGDGSYEQYF,TGCAGCGTTGAAGGTGACGGCTCCTACGAGCAGTACTTC
NA,TRBV18,TRBJ1-2,NA,CASSTRTDSNYGYTF,TGTGCCAGCTCAACCCGGACAGATTCTAACTATGGCTACACCTTC
NA,TRBV29-1,TRBJ2-7,NA,CSVEVGSREQYF,TGCAGCGTTGAAGTGGGATCGAGGGAGCAGTACTTC
NA,TRBV6-1,TRBJ1-2,NA,CASSEADTGLGYGYTF,TGTGCCAGCAGTGAAGCTGATACAGGGTTGGGCTATGGCTACACCTTC
NA,TRBV10-2,TRBJ1-2,NA,CASSEWQGTGYTF,TGCGCCAGCAGTGAATGGCAGGGAACTGGCTACACCTTC
NA,TRBV6-1,TRBJ1-6,NA,CASLAQSSYNSPLHF,TGTGCCAGCCTGGCTCAGAGCTCCTATAATTCACCCCTCCACTTT
NA,TRBV27,TRBJ1-3,NA,CASRKAGPSSGNTIYF,TGTGCCAGCAGGAAGGCAGGACCCAGCTCTGGAAACACCATATATTTT
NA,TRBV6-5,TRBJ1-5,TRBD1,CASSYGQGSNQPQHF,TGTGCCAGCAGTTATGGACAGGGGAGCAATCAGCCCCAGCATTTT
NA,TRBV6-4,TRBJ2-3,TRBD1,CASSPEGQGASTQYF,TGTGCCAGCAGCCCAGAGGGACAGGGGGCAAGTACGCAGTATTTT
NA,TRBV9,TRBJ2-7,NA,CASSFRTGSYEQYF,TGTGCCAGCAGCTTCCGGACGGGCTCCTACGAGCAGTACTTC
NA,TRBV2,TRBJ2-3,NA,CASSDRDLPTDTQYF,TGTGCCAGCAGTGACCGGGACCTACCCACAGATACGCAGTATTTT
NA,TRBV5-6,TRBJ1-4,NA,CASSLSSTNEKLFF,TGTGCCAGCAGCTTGAGCTCAACTAATGAAAAACTGTTTTTT
NA,TRBV9,TRBJ1-4,NA,CASSRTPGGINEKLFF,TGTGCCAGCAGCCGCACCCCGGGGGGGATTAATGAAAAACTGTTTTTT
NA,TRBV11-2,TRBJ1-2,TRBD1,CASSTGGRGPLYGYTF,TGTGCCAGCAGCACAGGAGGTAGGGGGCCCTTATATGGCTACACCTTC
NA,TRBV2,TRBJ1-1,NA,CASRGTVRTESYAFF,TGTGCCAGCAGAGGGACCGTTCGGACGGAGTCTTACGCTTTCTTT